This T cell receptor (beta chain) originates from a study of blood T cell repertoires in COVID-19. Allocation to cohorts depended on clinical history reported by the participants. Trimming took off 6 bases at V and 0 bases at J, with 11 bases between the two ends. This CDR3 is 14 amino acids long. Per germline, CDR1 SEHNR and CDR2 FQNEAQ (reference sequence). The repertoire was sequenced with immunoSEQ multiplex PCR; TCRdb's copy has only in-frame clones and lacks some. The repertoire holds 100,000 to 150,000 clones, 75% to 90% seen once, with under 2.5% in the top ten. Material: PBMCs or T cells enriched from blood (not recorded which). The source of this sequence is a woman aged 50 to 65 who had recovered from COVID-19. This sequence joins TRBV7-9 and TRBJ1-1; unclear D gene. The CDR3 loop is CASRPRGMNTEAFF. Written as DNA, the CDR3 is TGTGCCAGCAGACCTCGGGGAATGAACACTGAAGCTTTCTTT.